Below, 10 T cell receptor beta chains from the same sample are listed, as sequenced in a study of beta chain features in type 1 diabetes (dated by TCRdb to the late 2010s). The library was produced with the immunoSEQ multiplex PCR assay. The High Capacity cDNA Reverse Transcription Kit was used to reverse transcribe all of the isolated RNA, meaning that expressed TCRB transcripts were what got sequenced. The clones in this table, taken by TCRdb from immuneACCESS, are in-frame only. Not every clone is retained; where verified, under half of the shortfall comes from an unresolved V gene, and the cause of the rest is unknown. The table for this sample lists fewer than 150,000 clones; about 7% of them were counted only once. The ten largest clones capture 1.3% to 1.5% of the sample. The sequenced sample was central memory CD4+ T cells from blood. These receptors were taken from a woman aged 30 to 39 in good health.

V is TRBV7-9 and J is TRBJ1-5; D is unresolved. Germline lookup yields CDR1 SEHNR and CDR2 FQNEAQ (reference sequence). This CDR3 contains 16 residues. V was cut by 1 base and J by 6 bases, with 16 bases left in between. The CDR3 is CASSLEAGANPQPQHF. The CDR3 DNA reads TGTGCCAGCAGCTTAGAGGCAGGCGCAAACCCTCAGCCCCAGCATTTT.

This chain links TRBV11-2 with TRBJ2-5; the match to TRBD1 covers 8 bases. The CDR3 sequence is 15 residues long. V was pared by 4 bases and J by 5 bases, with 9 bases of the junction left unmatched. The germline V gene encodes CDR1 SGHAT and CDR2 FQNNGV. CDR3 nucleotide sequence: TGTGCCAGCAGCTCTTCCCCAGGGGGCGGGGAGACCCAGTACTTC. Its protein is CASSSSPGGGETQYF. The complete variable domain, with remaining parts taken from reference TRBV11-2 and TRBJ2-5, reads EAGVAQSPRYKIIEKRQSVAFWCNPISGHATLYWYQQILGQGPKLLIQFQNNGVVDDSQLPKDRFSAERLKGVDSTLKIQPAKLEDSAVYLCASSSSPGGGETQYFGPGTRLLVL.

The J gene is TRBJ1-1, the V gene TRBV7-6, with D maybe TRBD1 (5 bases). CDR3 size: 16 residues. Germline values: CDR1 SGHVS, CDR2 FNYEAQ. Trimming stripped 1 base from V and 0 bases from J, with 12 bases between. The chain's CDR3 is CASSLEAPTVNTEAFF. The CDR3 DNA reads TGTGCCAGCAGCTTAGAAGCCCCGACAGTGAACACTGAAGCTTTCTTT.

This clone turned up a few times. The gene calls are TRBV6-4 and TRBJ1-3; TRBD1 matches at 9 bases. From germline, CDR1 is MRHNA and CDR2 SNTAGT. The CDR3 loop spans 17 amino acids. Trimming at V came to 9 bases and at J to 1 base, leaving 13 bases not matched to a gene. CDR3 nucleotide sequence: TGTGCCAGAGGACCGTCTCCGGGACAGGGATCTGGAAACACCATATATTTT. Its protein is CARGPSPGQGSGNTIYF.

This clone was detected only a few times. The chain joins TRBV25-1 to TRBJ1-2, with 8 bases that match TRBD1. The germline gives CDR1 MGHDK, CDR2 SYGVNS. The CDR3 has 15 amino acids. The V gene end was trimmed by 9 bases and the J gene end by 6 bases; junction bases not matched to a gene: 15. The CDR3 DNA sequence: TGTGCCAGTCACTCCCCCGGACAGGGTGGGCATGGCTACACCTTC. It encodes CASHSPGQGGHGYTF.

This clone came up many times. The DNA is left out, because the CDR3 cannot be placed on it with certainty; the CDR3 is given as TCRdb lists it. The chain employs TRBV9 and TRBJ2-1; no check of the table's D call, TRBD2, against the DNA was made. Germline V gives CDR1 SGDLS, CDR2 YYNGEE. Termini included, the CDR3 measures 13 amino acids. The CDR3 sequence is CASSVVASGSRFF.

The chain has TRBV5-1 and TRBJ2-5; 9 positions agree with TRBD2. Germline V CDR1 and CDR2: SGHRS, YFSETQ. The V gene end was trimmed by 2 bases and the J gene end by 5 bases; junction bases not matched to a gene: 13. The CDR3 runs 17 residues. Here the CDR3 reads CASSFQARREGGETQYF. Here the CDR3 DNA reads TGCGCCAGCAGCTTCCAGGCGCGGCGGGAGGGCGGGGAGACCCAGTACTTC.

This clone was found a few times. The DNA for the CDR3 is TGTGCCAGCAGTGAAAGGGAAATTGGAGGTCGGCTCTTTGAAGCTTTCTTT. It is translated as CASSEREIGGRLFEAFF. The J gene is TRBJ1-1, the V gene TRBV2; D uncertain. This CDR3 is built from 17 residues. Trimming shortened V by 2 bases and J by 7 bases, and 23 bases separated the two germline ends. Germline V gives CDR1 SNHLY, CDR2 FYNNEI.

The chain combines TRBV30 with TRBJ1-3; TRBD1 agrees at 7 bases. The ends lost 0 bases at V and 0 bases at J; junction bases unmatched: 2. The CDR3 extends over 15 amino acids. Germline CDR1 reads GTSNPN; CDR2 reads SVGIG (reference sequence). CDR3 in DNA: TGTGCCTGGAGTGTAGGGGGCACCTCTGGAAACACCATATATTTT. Translation: CAWSVGGTSGNTIYF.

The rearrangement joins TRBV15 to TRBJ2-6; 7 nucleotides match TRBD1. The CDR3 is 16 amino acids. Germline V lookup: CDR1 LNHNV, CDR2 YYDKDF (reference sequence). The ends lost 1 base at V and 4 bases at J; junction bases unmatched: 4. In DNA form, the CDR3 reads TGTGCCACCAGCAGAGGAACAGGGGACGGGGCCAACGTCCTGACTTTC. As protein: CATSRGTGDGANVLTF.